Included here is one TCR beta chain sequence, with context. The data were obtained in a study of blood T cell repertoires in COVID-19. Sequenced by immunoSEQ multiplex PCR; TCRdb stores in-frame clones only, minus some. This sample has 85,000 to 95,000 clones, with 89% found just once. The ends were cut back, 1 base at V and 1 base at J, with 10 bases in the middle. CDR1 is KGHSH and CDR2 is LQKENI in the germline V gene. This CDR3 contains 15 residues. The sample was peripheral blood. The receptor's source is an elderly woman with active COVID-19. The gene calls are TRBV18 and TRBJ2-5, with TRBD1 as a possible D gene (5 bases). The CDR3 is CASSPQDSLQETQYF. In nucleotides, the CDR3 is TGTGCCAGCTCACCACAAGACAGTCTCCAAGAGACCCAGTACTTC.